Listed here is a single T cell receptor beta chain. This clone was counted a single time. The antigen it binds to is not known. Base qualities are missing; no much larger clone stands one base away. This record comes from a study of OX40 agonist ivuxolimab in advanced cancers. As for the study more broadly: Ivuxolimab was an agonistic, fully human IgG2 monoclonal antibody directed against OX40 (CD134), a costimulatory receptor. Peripheral TCRbeta sequencing aimed to test whether ivuxolimab altered TCR sequence diversity and caused clonal T-cell expansion. In the dose-escalation cohort, approximately 82% of patients were male, and the mean age was 60 years with a range of roughly 20 to 85. The paper reports the monotherapy dose-escalation portion (N of about 52 patients) of the phase I ivuxolimab trial. Patients were allowed to have had prior anti-PD-1, anti-PD-L1 or anti-CTLA-4 therapy, and approximately 43% of the dose-escalation patients had previously received checkpoint inhibitors. Intravenous ivuxolimab was administered to patients every 2 weeks at six dose levels: 0.01, 0.1, 0.3, 1.5, 3 and 10 mg/kg. Of the roughly 52 dose-escalation patients, hepatocellular carcinoma was present in around 20, melanoma in some 15, renal cell carcinoma in 9 and head and neck cancer in 9. Partial responses occurred in three dose-escalation patients: two with cutaneous melanoma and one with hepatocellular carcinoma.

Findings and caveats that apply to the study as a whole: Low levels of normalized T-cell clonal expansion were also seen in some nonresponding patients. Antigen specificity was not determined for the clonally expanded peripheral T cells. At doses of 0.1 to 3.0 mg/kg, clonal expansion of both CD4+ and CD8+ T cells in blood was seen between baseline and week 6. After ivuxolimab, more expanded clones were found on average in CD8+ T cells than in CD4+ T cells. In the 0.1-3.0 mg/kg groups, partial responders were among the patients with the lowest normalized peripheral clonal expansion, particularly in CD8+ T cells.

To sequence the TCRbeta CDR3 region, genomic DNA was isolated from the sorted cells. The immunoSEQ Assay was used to sequence the TCRbeta CDR3 regions. Not all clones reach the TCRdb copy of this immuneACCESS table, which keeps in-frame sequences only. Checked studies attribute under half of the gap to unresolved V genes and leave the rest unexplained. This sample holds 75,000 to 100,000 clones; about 80% were observed only once. The ten largest clones add up to 5.5% of the sample. The junction carries 9 bases between V and J, which are trimmed by 4 bases and 2 bases respectively. CDR1 and CDR2 were assigned from the germline V gene as SGHDN and FVKESK. Measured from the cysteine to the phenylalanine, the CDR3 is 13 residues long. CDR3 DNA is the only sequence kept; it has 39 bases, read in frame from the first base. The trial excluded patients who had a history of autoimmune disease or were on systemic immunosuppression. Peripheral blood for TCR sequencing was collected from all dose cohorts at baseline, on cycle 4 day 1, and on cycle 7 day 1. Samples were obtained from an open-label, multicenter, first-in-human phase I dose-escalation trial of ivuxolimab. Adults with locally advanced or metastatic head and neck squamous cell, hepatocellular, melanoma or renal cell carcinoma were enrolled in the trial. Before TCR sequencing, CD4+ T cells and CD8+ T cells from peripheral blood were sorted into separate populations.

The source is an adult with an advanced solid tumor such as melanoma, head and neck, liver or kidney cancer. The sequencing here drew on CD4+ or CD8+ T cells sorted from blood, taken in a trial of the OX40 agonist ivuxolimab. Rearrangement joined TRBV14 to TRBJ2-7; the D gene cannot be named for sure. CDR3 reads: CASSLRSAYEQYF. The nucleotide sequence is TGTGCCAGCAGCCTACGGAGCGCCTACGAGCAGTACTTC.